Listed below are T cell receptor beta chains from one sample, sequenced in a study of shared clonotypes between healthy human individuals. The data were produced by immunoSEQ multiplex PCR, yet TCRdb's version contains in-frame clones alone and is incomplete. The sample lists some 690,000 clones, roughly 88% occurring once. The material sequenced was memory CD8+ T cells from PBMCs. These receptor sequences come from a young man in good health. Some clones in this sample may be carry-over from other donors' samples. Each CDR3 is given with its conserved first and last residue. The order of the fields is CDR3 length, V gene, CDR3 protein.

18	TRBV16	CASSDTIRGLSDIEKLFF
12	TRBV5-1	CASSNTGDEAFF
16	TRBV5-1	CASSSPSEGLDYGYTF
13	TRBV7-9	CASSLAGSYEQYF
18	TRBV27	CASSLSRGQGGSKNIQYF
15	TRBV27	CASSLGSGGYNEQFF
18	TRBV7-9	CASSLARPSGPMGNIQYF
15	TRBV28	CASSPPLFGVNEQFF
13	TRBV28	CASRPTGGSGYTF
16	TRBV5-1	CASSLALTGRTDTQYF
15	TRBV28	CASSLSRSGGNEQFF
12	TRBV9	CASSGDRGEQFF
15	TRBV5-1	CASSLEAGVRYEQYF
14	TRBV28	CASSEQGAQGEQYF
17	TRBV5-1	CASSSGQGIERDTEAFF
14	TRBV28	CASSFYDSLTEAFF
15	TRBV5-1	CASSSARQNTDTQYF
17	TRBV6-4	CASSDPKGQGARDGYTF
19	TRBV19	CASSARVGRDFTGANVLTF
16	TRBV5-6	CASSYRRREDTGELFF
14	TRBV15	CATSRVPTNQPQHF
16	TRBV7-9	CASSPTSGSLRNEQFF
11	TRBV7-9	CASSLGTEAFF
16	TRBV29-1	CSVEDPNRSSYNEQFF
16	TRBV5-1	CASSFRGFATNEKLFF